This T cell receptor beta chain was sequenced for a study of control samples from healthy donors and cancer patients (dated by TCRdb to 2019 to 2021). The library was prepared using the immunoSEQ multiplex PCR assay. Here the immuneACCESS table is served through TCRdb, limited to in-frame sequences with V and J called. Missing clones are a known gap in these copies; in checked studies unresolved V genes cover under half, and the rest lacks a known reason. Within this sample are around 130,000 clones, with 89% of them counted one time only. The top ten hold about 40% of the sample. Comment on this clone: The specificity of this receptor is unknown. The input lacks base qualities; no much larger clone sits a single base away.

The CDR3 runs 17 residues from the cysteine to the phenylalanine. The only DNA kept is the CDR3, 51 bases in frame from the first base. V gives up 7 bases and J gives up 0 bases, and the segment between their germline ends measures 19 bases. Taken from the germline V gene (reference sequence), the CDR1 and CDR2 loops are LNHDA and SQIVND. The origin of this receptor is a man aged 45-60 years in good health. The chain is assembled from TRBV19 and TRBJ2-4; TRBD1 could be the D gene, as 5 bases match. The source material was blood. At the DNA level, the sequence is TGTGCCAGTACTTTAGGAAGGGGTAGAATAGCCAAAAACATTCAGTACTTC. It codes for CASTLGRGRIAKNIQYF.